One sample yielded the 7 T cell receptor beta chains listed below, sequenced in a study of blood T cells in healthy people across ages. With a J-beta primer mix and a sample-barcoded 5' primer, a second PCR ran about 7 to 12 cycles. MiXCR, run by TCRdb on the 5' RACE reads, gives a single entry per CDR3 protein. This sample carries 800,000 to 950,000 distinct CDR3 sequences, under 35% of them seen once, and the ten largest clones take roughly 10%. This same sample was also part of a study on T cells of mothers and their children.

The sample consisted of blood. The receptors originated from a woman aged 35 to 49 in good health.

This clonotype was picked up one time. The chain employs TRBV5-1 and TRBJ2-5, with TRBD2 matching 10 bases. The germline CDR1 and CDR2 sequences are SGHRS and YFSETQ. V was pared by 2 bases and J by 5 bases, with 9 bases of the junction left unmatched. This CDR3 contains 16 residues. Here the CDR3 reads CASSLPSGGAQETQYF. CDR3 DNA: TGCGCCAGCAGCTTACCAAGCGGGGGGGCGCAGGAGACCCAGTACTTC.

This chain links TRBV5-1 with TRBJ2-2, with D possibly being TRBD2 (7 bases). Germline V gene lookup returns CDR1 SGHRS and CDR2 YFSETQ. The length of the CDR3 is 15 residues. Trimming removed 4 bases at V and 3 bases at J, with 13 bases between. CDR3 bases: TGCGCCAGCAGCCCTGAGGGGGGGCACACCGGGGAGCTGTTTTTT. Its protein product is CASSPEGGHTGELFF.

A note on this clonotype: A much larger clone is a single base away; this may be a read error. This chain links TRBV5-5 with TRBJ1-5; maybe TRBD1 (6 bases). Germline assignment: CDR1 SGHKS and CDR2 YYEKEE (reference sequence). This CDR3 comprises 15 residues. The DNA for the CDR3 is TGTACCAGCAGCTTGGCCTCAGGGGGCAATCAGCCCCAGCATTTT. Translating it yields CTSSLASGGNQPQHF.

The J gene is TRBJ1-3, the V gene TRBV20-1, with TRBD1 matching 7 bases. The V segment lost 6 bases and the J segment 0 bases; nucleotides outside the gene matches: 5. Germline assignment: CDR1 DFQATT and CDR2 SNEGSKA (reference sequence). This CDR3 comprises 14 residues. Here the CDR3 reads CSATDRLSGNTIYF. CDR3 DNA: TGCAGTGCCACGGACAGGCTCTCTGGAAACACCATATATTTT.

This sequence joins TRBV20-1 and TRBJ2-3; 10 bases line up with TRBD2. Trimming removed 6 bases from V and 2 bases from J; junction bases left unmatched: 11. This CDR3 region has 16 residues. The germline CDR1 and CDR2 sequences are DFQATT and SNEGSKA (reference sequence). In DNA, the CDR3 is TGCAGTGCAGTAACCTCCGGACTAGCGGACACAGATACGCAGTATTTT. Protein product: CSAVTSGLADTDTQYF.

The V gene is TRBV18, the J gene TRBJ1-1; weak D call: TRBD1 (6 bases). The CDR3 covers 14 residues. Trimming removed 6 bases at V and 1 base at J, with 12 bases between. Germline CDR1 reads KGHSH; CDR2 reads LQKENI. This CDR3 is CASSQGPGNTEAFF. The CDR3 DNA reads as TGTGCCAGCTCCCAGGGGCCAGGGAACACTGAAGCTTTCTTT. The full variable domain, with the rest looked up from reference TRBV18 and TRBJ1-1, is NAGVMQNPRHLVRRRGQEARLRCSPMKGHSHVYWYRQLPEEGLKFMVYLQKENIIDESGMPKERFSAEFPKEGPSILRIQQVVRGDSAAYFCASSQGPGNTEAFFGQGTRLTVV.

Turning to this clonotype: One end of the junction varies from germline; a read error may be responsible. The chain links TRBV7-9 to TRBJ1-2; 7 bases are a match to TRBD1. Germline values: CDR1 SEHNR, CDR2 FQNEAQ (reference sequence). This CDR3 comprises 12 residues. CDR3 region: CAGSQDRDRYTF. DNA of the CDR3: TGTGCCGGCAGCCAAGACAGGGATCGCTACACCTTC.